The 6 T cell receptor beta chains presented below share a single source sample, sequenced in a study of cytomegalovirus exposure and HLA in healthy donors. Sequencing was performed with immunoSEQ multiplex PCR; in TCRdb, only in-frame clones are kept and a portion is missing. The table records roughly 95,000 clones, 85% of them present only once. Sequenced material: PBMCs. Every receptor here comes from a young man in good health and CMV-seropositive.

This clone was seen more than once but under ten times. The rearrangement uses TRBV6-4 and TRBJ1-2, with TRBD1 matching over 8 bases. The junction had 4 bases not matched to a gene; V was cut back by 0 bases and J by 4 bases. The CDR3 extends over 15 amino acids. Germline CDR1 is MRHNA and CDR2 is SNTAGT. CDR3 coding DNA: TGTGCCAGCAGTGACTCTCCGGACAGGGTCTATGGCTACACCTTC. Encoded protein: CASSDSPDRVYGYTF.

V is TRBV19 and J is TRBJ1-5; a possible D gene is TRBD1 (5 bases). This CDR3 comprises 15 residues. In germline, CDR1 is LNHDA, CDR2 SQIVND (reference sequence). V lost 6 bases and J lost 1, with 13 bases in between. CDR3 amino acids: CASSQTGGSNQPQHF. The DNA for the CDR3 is TGTGCCAGTAGCCAAACGGGGGGAAGCAATCAGCCCCAGCATTTT.

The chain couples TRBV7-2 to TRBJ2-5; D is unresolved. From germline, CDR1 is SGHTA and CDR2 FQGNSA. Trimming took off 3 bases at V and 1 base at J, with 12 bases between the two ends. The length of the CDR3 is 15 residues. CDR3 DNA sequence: TGTGCCAGCAGCTTGGGCTTCGGAACCCAAGAGACCCAGTACTTC. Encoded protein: CASSLGFGTQETQYF. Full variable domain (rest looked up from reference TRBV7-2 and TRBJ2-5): GAGVSQSPSNKVTEKGKDVELRCDPISGHTALYWYRQSLGQGLEFLIYFQGNSAPDKSGLPSDRFSAERTGGSVSTLTIQRTQQEDSAVYLCASSLGFGTQETQYFGPGTRLLVL.

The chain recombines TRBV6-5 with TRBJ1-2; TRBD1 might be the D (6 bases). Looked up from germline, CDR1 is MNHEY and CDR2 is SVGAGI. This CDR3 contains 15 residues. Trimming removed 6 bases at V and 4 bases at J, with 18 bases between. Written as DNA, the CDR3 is TGTGCCAGCAGACCACAGGGCCTTCCTCTCTATGGCTACACCTTC. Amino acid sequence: CASRPQGLPLYGYTF.

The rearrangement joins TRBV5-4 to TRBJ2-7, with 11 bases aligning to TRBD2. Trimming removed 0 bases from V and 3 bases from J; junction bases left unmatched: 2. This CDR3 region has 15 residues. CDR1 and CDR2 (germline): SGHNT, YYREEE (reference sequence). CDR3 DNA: TGTGCCAGCAGCTTGGGGGGGACTAGCGGCTACGAGCAGTACGTC. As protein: CASSLGGTSGYEQYV.

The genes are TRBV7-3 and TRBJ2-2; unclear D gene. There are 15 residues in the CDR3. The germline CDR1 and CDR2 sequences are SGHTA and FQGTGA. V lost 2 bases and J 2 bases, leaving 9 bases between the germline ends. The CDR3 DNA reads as TGTGCCAGCAGCTTATTGTCAGATAACACCGGGGAGCTGTTTTTT. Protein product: CASSLLSDNTGELFF. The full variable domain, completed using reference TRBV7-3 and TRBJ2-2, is GAGVSQTPSNKVTEKGKYVELRCDPISGHTALYWYRQSLGQGPEFLIYFQGTGAADDSGLPNDRFFAVRPEGSVSTLKIQRTERGDSAVYLCASSLLSDNTGELFFGEGSRLTVL.